Listed here are 20 T cell receptor beta chains from one sample, sequenced in a study of blood T cell repertoires in COVID-19. The method was immunoSEQ multiplex PCR; TCRdb's version includes in-frame clones alone and lacks a portion of them. Among roughly 160,000 clones listed, around 85% were seen once. Source material: PBMCs or T cells enriched from blood (not recorded which). The receptors were sampled from a woman aged 35 to 49 with acute COVID-19.

The chain employs TRBV9 and TRBJ2-3; D is unclear. Per the germline V gene, CDR1 is SGDLS and CDR2 is YYNGEE. This CDR3 has 15 amino acids. V lost 2 bases and J 4 bases, leaving 14 bases between the germline ends. CDR3 DNA sequence: TGTGCCAGCAGCGTCTCCGGAGACGTCGCAGATACGCAGTATTTT. Translated: CASSVSGDVADTQYF.

J is TRBJ2-7 and V is TRBV29-1; a possible D gene is TRBD2 (5 bases). CDR1 and CDR2 from the germline V gene are SQVTM and ANQGSEA. V dropped 4 bases and J dropped 7 bases, with 20 bases sitting between them. The CDR3 consists of 14 residues. The CDR3 DNA reads TGCAGCGTTGTTTCTACCAAGAGGGCCGGAGAGCAGTACTTC. Its protein is CSVVSTKRAGEQYF.

This chain joins TRBV12-3 or TRBV12-4 and TRBJ1-2; possible D gene TRBD1, 6 bases. Trimming cost V 2 bases and J 8 bases, with 12 bases left between them. This CDR3 has 13 amino acids. CDR3 sequence: CASSLQGMLGYTF. The CDR3 DNA reads TGTGCCAGCAGTTTACAGGGGATGTTGGGCTACACCTTC.

This rearrangement joins TRBV5-1 to TRBJ1-2; tentative D call: TRBD1 (6 bases). Germline V gives CDR1 SGHRS, CDR2 YFSETQ. There are 15 residues in the CDR3. V lost 0 bases to trimming and J lost 4 bases, with 13 bases between them. CDR3 sequence (DNA): TGCGCCAGCAGCTTGGAGGGGGGGCGATCCTATGGCTACACCTTC. Amino acid sequence: CASSLEGGRSYGYTF. Looking up the rest from reference TRBV5-1 and TRBJ1-2 gives the full variable domain: KAGVTQTPRYLIKTRGQQVTLSCSPISGHRSVSWYQQTPGQGLQFLFEYFSETQRNKGNFPGRFSGRQFSNSRSEMNVSTLELGDSALYLCASSLEGGRSYGYTFGSGTRLTVV.

This chain uses TRBV6-5 with TRBJ2-2; 7 bases are a match to TRBD2. There are 15 residues in the CDR3. With V trimmed by 7 bases and J by 3 bases, 8 bases remained unmatched. Per the germline V gene, CDR1 is MNHEY and CDR2 is SVGAGI. In nucleotides, the CDR3 is TGTGCCAGCATGCCCGGGGGGACCGACACCGGGGAGCTGTTTTTT. Protein product: CASMPGGTDTGELFF.

The chain joins TRBV30 to TRBJ1-1; 8 bases fit TRBD1. The CDR3 covers 12 residues. Germline V gene sequence: CDR1 GTSNPN, CDR2 SVGIG (reference sequence). With 5 bases clipped from V and 4 bases from J, the junction kept 3 bases outside the gene matches. CDR3: CAWGQGSTEAFF. CDR3 bases: TGTGCCTGGGGACAGGGTAGCACTGAAGCTTTCTTT.

This clone appeared once. The chain has TRBV27 and TRBJ2-7; tentatively, D is TRBD2 (6 bases). Germline-derived CDR1 and CDR2 are MNHEY and SMNVEV (reference sequence). V was cut by 5 bases and J by 0 bases, with 11 bases left in between. The CDR3 runs to 14 residues. The CDR3 sequence: CASSPVAVSYEQYF. In DNA, the CDR3 is TGTGCCAGCAGTCCCGTAGCGGTCTCCTACGAGCAGTACTTC.

The chain joins TRBV7-2 to TRBJ1-1, with D perhaps TRBD1 (6 bases). The CDR3 is made up of 14 amino acids. Trimming removed 4 bases from V and 0 bases from J, with 9 bases in between. Germline CDR1 and CDR2: SGHTA and FQGNSA. The CDR3 DNA reads TGTGCCAGCAGCTCCCAGGGGATGAACACTGAAGCTTTCTTT. Its protein is CASSSQGMNTEAFF.

The chain has TRBV27 and TRBJ1-2, with D maybe TRBD1 (5 bases). The CDR3 covers 13 residues. Deletions cut 3 bases from V and 9 bases from J, with 14 bases between. Germline V gene lookup returns CDR1 MNHEY and CDR2 SMNVEV (reference sequence). DNA of the CDR3: TGTGCCAGCAGTTTTTCAGGGTCCTCCAGCTACACCTTC. Translating gives CASSFSGSSSYTF.

This chain connects TRBV7-8 to TRBJ1-5; 8 bases are shared with TRBD1. The germline gives CDR1 SGHVS, CDR2 FQNEAQ. This CDR3 comprises 17 residues. V shed 1 base, J shed 4 bases, and the junction held 9 bases outside the gene matches. The CDR3 loop is CASSLGYGGQDNQPQHF. The CDR3, as DNA: TGTGCCAGCAGCTTAGGGTACGGGGGACAGGATAATCAGCCCCAGCATTTT.

The rearrangement links TRBV19 to TRBJ2-7; TRBD1 matches 7 bases. Germline CDR1 and CDR2: LNHDA and SQIVND (reference sequence). The CDR3 has 16 residues. J gave up 3 bases and V 3 bases, and 11 bases lay outside the gene matches. CDR3 bases: TGTGCCAGTAGTATTTCCCGAGACAGGGTTCACTACGAGCAGTACTTC. This codes for CASSISRDRVHYEQYF.

This clone was picked up many times. CDR3 DNA sequence: TGTGCCTGGGGAGTGGGGGGGAATTCACCCCTCCACTTT. Its translation is CAWGVGGNSPLHF. The chain has TRBV30 and TRBJ1-6; weak D call: TRBD1 (5 bases). V shed 5 bases and J shed 7 bases, with 12 bases lying between them. The CDR3 runs to 13 residues. The germline CDR1 and CDR2 sequences are GTSNPN and SVGIG (reference sequence).

The chain links TRBV10-2 to TRBJ2-7; 11 bases map to TRBD1. Germline V CDR1 and CDR2: WSHSY, SAAADI. V dropped 6 bases and J dropped 6; count of bases not matched to a gene: 4. This CDR3 has 13 amino acids. This CDR3 is CASRAGTGGEQYF. Here the CDR3 DNA reads TGCGCCAGCAGAGCCGGGACAGGGGGCGAGCAGTACTTC.

This clone has a single count. V is TRBV27 and J is TRBJ2-6; the D is unclear. The germline gives CDR1 MNHEY, CDR2 SMNVEV (reference sequence). The CDR3 is 16 residues long. V was cut by 3 bases and J by 0 bases, with 9 bases left in between. CDR3 sequence: CASSFSRPSGANVLTF. As DNA, the CDR3 is TGTGCCAGCAGTTTTTCCAGGCCCTCTGGGGCCAACGTCCTGACTTTC.

This chain uses TRBV4-2 with TRBJ2-3, with 7 bases matching TRBD2. The V gene end was trimmed by 1 base and the J gene end by 2 bases; junction bases not matched to a gene: 12. The CDR3 sequence is 18 residues long. Germline CDR1 and CDR2: LGHNA and YNFKEQ. This chain's CDR3 is CASSQAWPVAGTTDTQYF. The DNA of the CDR3 is TGTGCCAGCAGCCAAGCCTGGCCCGTAGCGGGCACCACAGATACGCAGTATTTT.

This chain joins TRBV5-1 and TRBJ1-3; 9 positions agree with TRBD1. The germline gives CDR1 SGHRS, CDR2 YFSETQ. CDR3 length equals 15 residues. The V segment lost 3 bases and the J segment 0 bases; nucleotides outside the gene matches: 1. The CDR3 reads CASSSQGASGNTIYF. Here the CDR3 DNA reads TGCGCCAGCAGCTCACAGGGGGCCTCTGGAAACACCATATATTTT.

The chain links TRBV5-4 to TRBJ1-2; a possible D gene is TRBD1 (5 bases). V was shortened by 2 bases and J by 6 bases, with 17 bases between the two germline ends. The V gene's germline CDR1 is SGHNT and CDR2 YYREEE (reference sequence). This CDR3 has 15 residues. The CDR3 loop reads CASSFLGGTSDGYTF. As DNA, the CDR3 is TGTGCCAGCAGCTTCTTGGGGGGAACGAGTGATGGCTACACCTTC.

The gene calls are TRBV4-2 and TRBJ2-1; 12 positions agree with TRBD2. Losses at the gene ends were 4 bases for V and 9 bases for J; bases not matched to a gene: 7. The CDR3 spans 15 residues. Germline V gene lookup returns CDR1 LGHNA and CDR2 YNFKEQ. The CDR3 DNA reads as TGTGCCAGCAGCCGGAGGACTAGCGGGATACTTGAGCAGTTCTTC. Its protein product is CASSRRTSGILEQFF.

This clone appeared a few times. The chain links TRBV11-3 to TRBJ2-5; the D is unclear. The V end was cut by 1 base, the J end by 1 base, with 13 bases between. The V gene's germline CDR1 is SGHNT and CDR2 YENEEA. This CDR3 is 16 amino acids long. The CDR3 reads CASSLVEPLAQETQYF. CDR3 sequence (DNA): TGTGCCAGCAGCTTAGTCGAGCCCCTCGCCCAAGAGACCCAGTACTTC.

The chain uses TRBV7-6 and TRBJ2-3; TRBD2 matches at 15 bases. The CDR3 extends over 19 amino acids. The V segment lost 1 base and the J segment 4 bases; nucleotides outside the gene matches: 9. Germline CDR1 reads SGHVS; CDR2 reads FNYEAQ. The CDR3 reads CASSLDPGLAGGGADTQYF. CDR3 in DNA: TGTGCCAGCAGCTTAGACCCCGGACTAGCGGGAGGGGGCGCAGATACGCAGTATTTT.